Each of the 31 T cell receptor beta chains below was sequenced from the same sample in a study of T cells in localized non-small cell lung cancer. The protocol was immunoSEQ multiplex PCR, while the TCRdb copy is restricted to in-frame clones and leaves out a portion. This table holds 130,000 or so clones, roughly 90% found once. The input for sequencing was peripheral blood, taken before any cancer treatment. Source of these receptors: an older female donor with stage I lung adenocarcinoma.

The rearrangement joins TRBV19 to TRBJ2-1; D could derive from TRBD1 or TRBD2 (6 bases each). Germline values: CDR1 LNHDA, CDR2 SQIVND (reference sequence). Trimming removed 7 bases at V and 9 bases at J, with 22 bases between. The CDR3 extends over 15 amino acids. In nucleotides, the CDR3 is TGTGCCAGTAACGAGTGGGGAGGCAGGGGACCTGAGCAGTTCTTC. Its translation: CASNEWGGRGPEQFF.

The chain combines TRBV7-2 with TRBJ2-2; the D gene is possibly TRBD2 (6 bases). The CDR3 loop spans 15 amino acids. Germline lookup yields CDR1 SGHTA and CDR2 FQGNSA. V shed 3 bases and J shed 0 bases, with 8 bases lying between them. CDR3 protein: CASSLRGANTGELFF. The CDR3, as DNA: TGTGCCAGCAGCTTGCGGGGCGCGAACACCGGGGAGCTGTTTTTT.

J is TRBJ2-5 and V is TRBV28, with unresolved D. V gave up 5 bases and J gave up 4 bases, with 14 bases separating them. The CDR3 is 14 residues long. Per germline, CDR1 MDHEN and CDR2 SYDVKM. CDR3 coding DNA: TGTGCCAGCAGTGAACCCAGATTCGGAGAGACCCAGTACTTC. Its translation is CASSEPRFGETQYF.

The chain couples TRBV28 to TRBJ2-3; 10 nucleotides align to TRBD2. V lost 10 bases to trimming and J lost 2 bases; unmatched junction nucleotides: 6. The CDR3 contains 14 residues. Germline V gene data show CDR1 as MDHEN and CDR2 as SYDVKM. The CDR3 is CATLAGEHTDTQYF. Written as DNA, the CDR3 is TGTGCCACCCTAGCGGGAGAACACACAGATACGCAGTATTTT.

The genes are TRBV5-1 and TRBJ2-1; D remains ambiguous. CDR1 is SGHRS, CDR2 YFSETQ, per germline. The ends were cut back, 0 bases at V and 6 bases at J, with 13 bases in the middle. The CDR3 runs to 15 residues. The CDR3 region has the DNA TGCGCCAGCAGCTTGGGAGGCCTGCCCGTCAATGAGCAGTTCTTC. Translation: CASSLGGLPVNEQFF.

The CDR3 reads CAWNDRRGFLGTEAFF. The CDR3 region has the DNA TGTGCCTGGAACGACCGAAGGGGTTTTTTGGGGACTGAAGCTTTCTTT. The gene calls are TRBV30 and TRBJ1-1; maybe TRBD1 (5 bases). The CDR3 sequence is 16 residues long. Looked up from germline, CDR1 is GTSNPN and CDR2 is SVGIG (reference sequence). V was shortened by 4 bases and J by 5 bases, with 23 bases between the two germline ends.

This rearrangement joins TRBV9 to TRBJ2-5, with D possibly being TRBD1 (6 bases). The germline gives CDR1 SGDLS, CDR2 YYNGEE. V gave up 3 bases and J gave up 5 bases, with 17 bases separating them. The CDR3 runs to 15 residues. As DNA, the CDR3 is TGTGCCAGCAGCGGTCCCTCCGGGACAAGGGAGACCCAGTACTTC. This sequence encodes CASSGPSGTRETQYF.

The V call is TRBV6-6, the J call TRBJ1-4, with a tentative D call TRBD1 (6 bases). Germline CDR1 and CDR2: MNHNY and SVGAGI (reference sequence). The V gene lost 7 bases and the J gene lost 7 bases, with 13 bases spanning the gap. This CDR3 contains 13 residues. The DNA of the CDR3 is TGTGCCAGCAATAGGGGGGCCAGTGAAAAACTGTTTTTT. Its translation is CASNRGASEKLFF.

The V gene is TRBV5-4, the J gene TRBJ2-1, with 9 bases aligning to TRBD1. CDR1 and CDR2 from the germline V gene are SGHNT and YYREEE (reference sequence). This CDR3 has 15 residues. V lost 0 bases to trimming and J lost 7 bases; unmatched junction nucleotides: 5. CDR3 nucleotides: TGTGCCAGCAGCTTGGATTCTGGGACAGGGAATGAGCAGTTCTTC. It translates to CASSLDSGTGNEQFF.

This chain connects TRBV19 to TRBJ1-2, with D possibly being TRBD1 (6 bases). The germline V gene has CDR1 LNHDA and CDR2 SQIVND (reference sequence). Trimming stripped 6 bases from V and 4 bases from J, with 15 bases between. The CDR3 totals 14 residues. CDR3 residues: CASSPRTAFYGYTF. The DNA of the CDR3 is TGTGCCAGTAGCCCACGGACAGCTTTCTATGGCTACACCTTC.

This clone was counted between two and nine times. V and J are TRBV18 and TRBJ1-2; 9 nucleotides line up with TRBD1. Germline V CDR1 and CDR2: KGHSH, LQKENI. After removal of 3 bases from V and 7 bases from J, the junction contained 6 bases not matched to a gene. The CDR3 consists of 14 residues. CDR3 loop: CASSPTGQGVGYTF. For the CDR3, the DNA is TGTGCCAGCTCACCTACGGGACAGGGTGTTGGCTACACCTTC.

The chain carries TRBV7-3 and TRBJ2-2, with D hard to call. Looked up from germline, CDR1 is SGHTA and CDR2 is FQGTGA. V lost 3 bases, J lost 5 bases, and 7 bases lay in between. The CDR3 covers 13 residues. The CDR3 loop reads CASSFQVTGELFF. The CDR3 nucleotides are TGTGCCAGCAGCTTTCAGGTTACCGGGGAGCTGTTTTTT.

The chain recombines TRBV29-1 with TRBJ1-5, with TRBD1 as a possible D gene (6 bases). Trimming pared 0 bases from V and 2 bases from J, leaving 14 bases between. The CDR3 is 16 amino acids. From germline, CDR1 is SQVTM and CDR2 ANQGSEA. The CDR3 loop reads CSVEESGTMGNQPQHF. CDR3 nucleotides: TGCAGCGTTGAAGAGTCCGGGACAATGGGCAATCAGCCCCAGCATTTT.

Comment on this clone: This same CDR3 is encoded by further DNA sequences in the sample. The chain recombines TRBV5-1 with TRBJ1-1; a weak D match, TRBD1 (5 bases). In germline, CDR1 is SGHRS, CDR2 YFSETQ. Trimming stripped 0 bases from V and 1 base from J, with 7 bases between. This CDR3 comprises 14 residues. The CDR3 loop reads CASSLAGGNTEAFF. In nucleotides, the CDR3 is TGCGCCAGCAGCTTGGCTGGGGGGAACACTGAAGCTTTCTTT.

This chain joins TRBV29-1 and TRBJ2-1; D uncertain. This CDR3 has 11 amino acids. Germline V CDR1 and CDR2: SQVTM, ANQGSEA. V shed 7 bases and J shed 15 bases, with 19 bases lying between them. DNA for the CDR3: TGCAGCGCCCCCCGGCCCACCCCGGTGTTCTTC. Its protein product is CSAPRPTPVFF.

The CDR3 sequence is CASSRGDPGANVLTF. DNA of the CDR3: TGTGCCAGCAGCAGAGGGGATCCTGGGGCCAACGTCCTGACTTTC. The chain joins TRBV7-3 to TRBJ2-6; D tentatively reads TRBD1 or TRBD2 (5 bases each). This CDR3 comprises 15 residues. V was cut by 5 bases and J by 2 bases, with 10 bases left in between. CDR1 and CDR2 from the germline V gene are SGHTA and FQGTGA. The complete variable domain, with remaining parts taken from reference TRBV7-3 and TRBJ2-6, reads GAGVSQTPSNKVTEKGKYVELRCDPISGHTALYWYRQSLGQGPEFLIYFQGTGAADDSGLPNDRFFAVRPEGSVSTLKIQRTERGDSAVYLCASSRGDPGANVLTFGAGSRLTVL.

The rearrangement uses TRBV7-9 and TRBJ1-4; TRBD1 matches 9 bases. The germline gives CDR1 SEHNR, CDR2 FQNEAQ (reference sequence). V dropped 6 bases and J dropped 8; count of bases not matched to a gene: 10. CDR3 length: 15 amino acids. CDR3 in amino acids: CASRDAGTGHEKLFF. CDR3 coding DNA: TGTGCCAGCAGGGATGCCGGGACAGGGCACGAAAAACTGTTTTTT.

With respect to this clone: Other nucleotide sequences in the sample specify the same CDR3. The V and J genes are TRBV28 and TRBJ1-2, with D possibly TRBD1 on 5 matching bases. CDR1 is MDHEN, CDR2 SYDVKM, per germline. V lost 2 bases to trimming and J lost 2 bases, with 6 bases between them. CDR3 length: 13 amino acids. The DNA of the CDR3 is TGTGCCAGCAGTTTAGGGGGGAACTATGGCTACACCTTC. As protein: CASSLGGNYGYTF.

The chain links TRBV14 to TRBJ2-3; 8 bases agree with TRBD1. Germline CDR1 and CDR2: SGHDN and FVKESK. The CDR3 length is 16 residues. With 1 base clipped from V and 5 bases from J, the junction kept 8 bases outside the gene matches. The CDR3 nucleotides read TGTGCCAGCAGCCAAGCCTCCCACACAGGGGGAGATACGCAGTATTTT. This translates into CASSQASHTGGDTQYF.

The chain employs TRBV25-1 and TRBJ1-1; no clear D. Germline V gene data show CDR1 as MGHDK and CDR2 as SYGVNS. V was cut by 5 bases and J by 1 base, with 8 bases left in between. This CDR3 comprises 13 residues. In DNA form, the CDR3 reads TGTGCCAGCAGTCAAAGGGAGAACACTGAAGCTTTCTTT. The encoded protein is CASSQRENTEAFF. Full variable domain (missing parts from reference TRBV25-1 and TRBJ1-1): EADIYQTPRYLVIGTGKKITLECSQTMGHDKMYWYQQDPGMELHLIHYSYGVNSTEKGDLSSESTVSRIRTEHFPLTLESARPSHTSQYLCASSQRENTEAFFGQGTRLTVV.

CDR3 bases: TGTGCCAGCAGCTTGGACCAAAATCAGCCCCAGCATTTT. This gives the protein CASSLDQNQPQHF. The chain carries TRBV5-4 and TRBJ1-5; D gene uncertain. CDR3 length: 13 residues. Per the germline V gene, CDR1 is SGHNT and CDR2 is YYREEE (reference sequence). With 0 bases removed from V and 4 bases from J, the gap between germline ends came to 5 bases.

The gene calls are TRBV5-1 and TRBJ2-7, with D maybe TRBD2 (7 bases). Germline V gene data show CDR1 as SGHRS and CDR2 as YFSETQ. V was pared by 0 bases and J by 6 bases, with 10 bases between. The CDR3 covers 13 residues. The CDR3 DNA follows: TGCGCCAGCAGCTTGGACAGGGAGGGCGAGCAGTACTTC. Translating it yields CASSLDREGEQYF.

This chain uses TRBV5-4 with TRBJ1-2; D may be TRBD1 (5 bases). Germline assignment: CDR1 SGHNT and CDR2 YYREEE (reference sequence). V was trimmed by 3 bases and J by 8 bases, leaving 11 bases between them. This CDR3 is 12 amino acids long. The CDR3 nucleotides are TGTGCCAGCAGCTCCCAAAGGGGCGGCTACACCTTC. It yields the protein CASSSQRGGYTF.

V and J are TRBV28 and TRBJ2-2, with TRBD1 identical over 7 bases. J lost 2 bases, V lost 5 bases, and 5 bases had no gene match. This CDR3 has 15 amino acids. Germline CDR1 reads MDHEN; CDR2 reads SYDVKM. CDR3 nucleotide sequence: TGTGCCAGCAGTGACAGGGTGAGAAACACCGGGGAGCTGTTTTTT. Residues: CASSDRVRNTGELFF.

This clone occurred a few times. The chain combines TRBV4-2 with TRBJ1-1; no clear D gene. CDR1 is LGHNA and CDR2 is YNFKEQ in the germline V gene. Between the trimmed V and J ends, which lost 2 bases and 1 base, there was a span of 5 bases. The CDR3 extends over 13 amino acids. CDR3 sequence (DNA): TGTGCCAGCAGCCAAAAAGGGAACACTGAAGCTTTCTTT. Translating gives CASSQKGNTEAFF.

As to this clone: The junction differs from germline at one of its ends, possibly a read error. V usage is TRBV7-7 and J usage is TRBJ1-4; D unresolved. This CDR3 has 13 amino acids. Germline V gives CDR1 SSHAT, CDR2 FNYEAQ (reference sequence). CDR3 bases: TGTGCTAGCAGCTTAGCGGACGGAGAAAAACTGTTTTTT. This encodes CASSLADGEKLFF.

J is TRBJ2-5 and V is TRBV18; 12 bases fit TRBD2. The V gene's germline CDR1 is KGHSH and CDR2 LQKENI. After removal of 3 bases from V and 5 bases from J, the junction contained 7 bases not matched to a gene. CDR3 length: 16 amino acids. In nucleotides, the CDR3 is TGTGCCAGCTCACCCCGCCTAGCGGGAGGGCAGGAGACCCAGTACTTC. Its translation is CASSPRLAGGQETQYF. The full variable domain, in which reference TRBV18 and TRBJ2-5 provide the parts outside the CDR3, is NAGVMQNPRHLVRRRGQEARLRCSPMKGHSHVYWYRQLPEEGLKFMVYLQKENIIDESGMPKERFSAEFPKEGPSILRIQQVVRGDSAAYFCASSPRLAGGQETQYFGPGTRLLVL.

The chain employs TRBV9 and TRBJ2-2; 7 bases align to TRBD2. The J segment lost 2 bases and the V segment lost 3 bases, leaving 7 bases of the junction unmatched. The CDR3 spans 16 residues. Germline V gene sequence: CDR1 SGDLS, CDR2 YYNGEE. The CDR3 loop reads CASSALWGGNTGELFF. CDR3 sequence (DNA): TGTGCCAGCAGCGCATTGTGGGGGGGAAACACCGGGGAGCTGTTTTTT. Together with reference TRBV9 and TRBJ2-2, the CDR3 gives the full variable domain: DSGVTQTPKHLITATGQRVTLRCSPRSGDLSVYWYQQSLDQGLQFLIQYYNGEERAKGNILERFSAQQFPDLHSELNLSSLELGDSALYFCASSALWGGNTGELFFGEGSRLTVL.

This chain links TRBV2 with TRBJ1-2; the D gene is possibly TRBD1 (5 bases). CDR3 length equals 15 residues. Germline V gene sequence: CDR1 SNHLY, CDR2 FYNNEI. Trimming removed 3 bases from V and 5 bases from J, with 16 bases in between. This CDR3 reads CASSETPRGVYGYTF. The CDR3 bases are TGTGCCAGCAGTGAGACCCCCCGGGGGGTATATGGCTACACCTTC.

This clone was recorded a few times. This chain uses TRBV9 with TRBJ2-1; D unclear. There are 15 residues in the CDR3. V was pared by 2 bases and J by 4 bases, with 13 bases between. CDR1 SGDLS and CDR2 YYNGEE come from the germline V gene. For the CDR3, the DNA is TGTGCCAGCAGCGTGGCAGGTATCTCGTACAATGAGCAGTTCTTC. Its protein product is CASSVAGISYNEQFF.

The chain employs TRBV27 and TRBJ2-5, with 14 bases fitting TRBD2. The germline CDR1 and CDR2 sequences are MNHEY and SMNVEV (reference sequence). The CDR3 covers 19 residues. V trimming: 5 bases; J trimming: 3 bases; junction bases outside the gene matches: 14. The DNA for the CDR3 is TGTGCCAGCAGTCGTGCCGGGACTAGCGGGAGAGGGGGGGAAGAGACCCAGTACTTC. Translation: CASSRAGTSGRGGEETQYF.